The TCR beta chain under discussion was sequenced for a study of T cells in Graves' hyperthyroidism and ophthalmopathy. Regarding the study as a whole: Also found in blood were most expanded thyroid clonotypes above 0.001.

The cohort's ophthalmopathy patients, a group with duration under 3 months, had a Clinical Activity Score of at least 3 and a NOSPECS grade of at least 4. Exclusion criteria comprised uncontrolled infection, other autoimmune disease, pregnancy or lactation. Each 10 ml fresh peripheral blood draw supplied the PBMCs. This clonotype was counted many times. Its antigen is not identified. RNA transcripts provided the source from which TCR beta CDR3 regions were amplified. The TCR CDR3 was amplified in a first-round RT-PCR using the HTBI primer set. Via MiXCR, TCRdb re-called the multiplex PCR reads, giving one row per CDR3 protein. The data hold fewer than 650,000 distinct CDR3 sequences, with about 15% observed a single time. The CDR3 extends over 11 amino acids. Between the trimmed V and J ends, which lost 5 bases and 1 base, there was a span of 6 bases. CDR1 GTSNPN and CDR2 SVGIG come from the germline V gene (reference sequence).

The rearrangement links TRBV30 to TRBJ2-7; D gene ambiguous. The sequencing input was blood. The source is a woman aged 40 to 55 with Graves' ophthalmopathy. For the CDR3, the DNA is TGTGCCTGGGGACGGTCCTACGAGCAGTACTTC. Translation: CAWGRSYEQYF.